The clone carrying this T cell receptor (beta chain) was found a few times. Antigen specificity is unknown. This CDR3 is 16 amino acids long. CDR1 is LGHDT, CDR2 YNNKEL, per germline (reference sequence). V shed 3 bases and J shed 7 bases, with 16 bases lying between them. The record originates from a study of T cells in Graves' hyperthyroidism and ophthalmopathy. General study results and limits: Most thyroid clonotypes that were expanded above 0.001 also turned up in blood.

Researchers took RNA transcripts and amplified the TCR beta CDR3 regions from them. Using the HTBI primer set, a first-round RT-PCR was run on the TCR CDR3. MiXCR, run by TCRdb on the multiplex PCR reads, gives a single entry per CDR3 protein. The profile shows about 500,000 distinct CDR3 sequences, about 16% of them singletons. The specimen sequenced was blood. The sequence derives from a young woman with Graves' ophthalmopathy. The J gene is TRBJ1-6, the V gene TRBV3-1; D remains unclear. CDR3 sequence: CASSHWAARKNSPLHF. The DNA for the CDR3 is TGTGCCAGCAGCCACTGGGCAGCTAGAAAGAATTCACCCCTCCACTTT. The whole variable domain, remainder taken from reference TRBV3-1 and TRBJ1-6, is DTAVSQTPKYLVTQMGNDKSIKCEQNLGHDTMYWYKQDSKKFLKIMFSYNNKELIINETVPNRFSPKSPDKAHLNLHINSLELGDSAVYFCASSHWAARKNSPLHFGNGTRLTVT.